Listed here are 18 T cell receptor beta chains from one sample, sequenced in a study of CD8+CD57+ T cells in acquired aplastic anemia. Selection for sequencing was limited to patients who had shown CD8+CD57+ cell expansion by flow cytometry. The use of genomic DNA as template underpinned the TCR beta VDJ and CDR3 profiling. TCRdb reanalysed the reads using MiXCR and keeps one entry per CDR3 protein. This table holds about 470,000 distinct CDR3 sequences, roughly a third found once. Sequencing was carried out using sorted CD4+, CD8+, or CD8+CD57+ T cells (not recorded which) from PBMCs. These receptors came from a human donor with aplastic anemia.

The table lists this clonotype with many counts. This chain uses TRBV10-3 with TRBJ1-2, with TRBD1 matching 9 bases. CDR3 length: 17 residues. Germline values: CDR1 ENHRY, CDR2 SYGVKD. Germline trimming cut 4 bases from V and 0 bases from J; bases unmatched to any gene: 9. CDR3 region: CAISGRTGALANYGYTF. In nucleotides, the CDR3 is TGTGCCATCAGTGGCCGGACAGGGGCGTTAGCTAACTATGGCTACACCTTC.

The chain is built from TRBV6-1 and TRBJ1-2, with 10 bases lining up with TRBD1. Trimming at V came to 6 bases and at J to 4 bases, leaving 8 bases not matched to a gene. Germline-derived CDR1 and CDR2 are MNHNS and SASEGT. The CDR3 runs to 15 residues. The DNA of the CDR3 is TGTGCCAGCAGCCAAAGACAGGGGGCCGGCTATGGCTACACCTTC. Its translation is CASSQRQGAGYGYTF.

The J gene is TRBJ1-2, the V gene TRBV6-2 or TRBV6-3; D gene uncertain. CDR1 and CDR2 from the germline V gene are MNHEY and SVGEGT. The CDR3 is 19 amino acids. Trimming removed 0 bases from V and 3 bases from J, with 23 bases in between. The chain's CDR3 is CASSYSALKGPYLDYGYTF. In DNA form, the CDR3 reads TGTGCCAGCAGTTACTCCGCACTAAAAGGGCCTTATTTGGACTATGGCTACACCTTC.

The J gene is TRBJ2-7, the V gene TRBV4-2, with D tentatively TRBD1 or TRBD2 (5 bases each). Germline values: CDR1 LGHNA, CDR2 YNFKEQ. This CDR3 is 14 amino acids long. V was pared by 2 bases and J by 4 bases, with 12 bases between. The CDR3 bases are TGTGCCAGCAGCCAATCCGGGACCTCTTACGAGCAGTACTTC. Protein: CASSQSGTSYEQYF.

This chain joins TRBV15 and TRBJ1-5; TRBD1 might be the D (5 bases). The CDR3 loop spans 17 amino acids. Germline V lookup: CDR1 LNHNV, CDR2 YYDKDF (reference sequence). The ends were cut back, 0 bases at V and 1 base at J, with 13 bases in the middle. DNA of the CDR3: TGTGCCACCAGCAGAGAGGCGACCAGGGTAAGCAATCAGCCCCAGCATTTT. Protein: CATSREATRVSNQPQHF.

V usage is TRBV2 and J usage is TRBJ1-5; maybe TRBD1 (6 bases). Per the germline V gene, CDR1 is SNHLY and CDR2 is FYNNEI. Trimming shortened V by 2 bases and J by 7 bases, and 15 bases separated the two germline ends. The CDR3 extends over 15 amino acids. The CDR3 DNA follows: TGTGCCAGCAGTGAAACAACAGGGTTGAACCAGCCCCAGCATTTT. Its translation is CASSETTGLNQPQHF.

This clonotype appeared once. The chain employs TRBV18 and TRBJ1-2; D is possibly TRBD1 (6 bases). V shed 6 bases and J shed 7 bases, with 24 bases lying between them. Germline CDR1 is KGHSH and CDR2 is LQKENI. The CDR3 runs 16 residues. Here the CDR3 reads CASSNTGTPPGGGYTF. The DNA of the CDR3 is TGTGCCAGCTCTAATACAGGGACACCCCCGGGCGGTGGCTACACCTTC.

In the case of this clonotype: One base away lies a much larger clone, so this may be a sequencing read error. This chain joins TRBV20-1 and TRBJ2-2; 7 positions agree with TRBD1. Germline V gives CDR1 DFQATT, CDR2 SNEGSKA (reference sequence). V was clipped by 2 bases and J by 3 bases; unmatched bases: 3. This CDR3 comprises 14 residues. CDR3 region: CSARSTGDTGELFF. The CDR3, as DNA: TGCAGTGCTAGATCAACAGGGGACACCGGGGAGCTGTTTTTT.

This clonotype appeared a few times. The chain combines TRBV6-5 with TRBJ2-7, with D possibly matching TRBD1 (5 bases). The CDR3 extends over 14 amino acids. V gave up 0 bases and J gave up 6 bases, with 12 bases separating them. Looked up from germline, CDR1 is MNHEY and CDR2 is SVGAGI. Written as DNA, the CDR3 is TGTGCCAGCAGTTACTCTCCTCAGGGCGGCGAGCAGTACTTC. It codes for CASSYSPQGGEQYF.

This clonotype was counted many times. The chain employs TRBV2 and TRBJ2-3; 8 bases match TRBD2. J was trimmed by 2 bases and V by 6 bases; bases with no gene match: 7. CDR3 size: 15 residues. Germline CDR1 is SNHLY and CDR2 is FYNNEI. Here the CDR3 reads CASSRLATNTDTQYF. The DNA of the CDR3 is TGTGCCAGCAGCAGACTAGCGACCAACACAGATACGCAGTATTTT. Variable domain in full (rest from reference TRBV2 and TRBJ2-3): EPEVTQTPSHQVTQMGQEVILRCVPISNHLYFYWYRQILGQKVEFLVSFYNNEISEKSEIFDDQFSVERPDGSNFTLKIRSTKLEDSAMYFCASSRLATNTDTQYFGPGTRLTVL.

The chain employs TRBV4-3 and TRBJ2-7, with TRBD2 matching 11 bases. The junction had 3 bases not matched to a gene; V was cut back by 2 bases and J by 3 bases. Germline loops: CDR1 LGHNA, CDR2 YSLEER. This CDR3 is built from 15 residues. CDR3 in amino acids: CASSQLAGGLYEQYF. As DNA, the CDR3 is TGCGCCAGCAGCCAACTAGCGGGGGGACTCTACGAGCAGTACTTC.

J is TRBJ2-7 and V is TRBV6-1, with 8 bases aligning to TRBD1. The junction had 13 bases not matched to a gene; V was cut back by 6 bases and J by 3 bases. This CDR3 contains 16 residues. CDR1 and CDR2 from the germline V gene are MNHNS and SASEGT. CDR3: CASRPYLQGVNYEQYF. The CDR3 DNA reads TGTGCCAGCAGGCCATACTTACAGGGGGTGAACTACGAGCAGTACTTC.

V usage is TRBV4-2 and J usage is TRBJ2-1; possibly TRBD2 for D (7 bases). Looked up from germline, CDR1 is LGHNA and CDR2 is YNFKEQ. The CDR3 runs to 17 residues. The V end was cut by 1 base, the J end by 4 bases, with 17 bases between. CDR3 loop: CASSQVKGGGSYNEQFF. In DNA form, the CDR3 reads TGTGCCAGCAGCCAAGTAAAAGGGGGAGGGTCTTACAATGAGCAGTTCTTC.

This clonotype occurred many times. This chain joins TRBV5-1 and TRBJ2-7; 8 bases map to TRBD2. The CDR3 covers 13 residues. CDR1 and CDR2 from the germline V gene are SGHRS and YFSETQ. V lost 3 bases to trimming and J lost 6 bases; unmatched junction nucleotides: 5. The CDR3 nucleotides read TGCGCCAGCAGCTACGGGACTAGTGTCGAGCAGTACTTC. Protein sequence: CASSYGTSVEQYF.

This clonotype was observed at least ten times. The V call is TRBV29-1, the J call TRBJ2-3, with 8 bases identical to TRBD2. The CDR3 sequence is 14 residues long. Germline V gene data show CDR1 as SQVTM and CDR2 as ANQGSEA. The trim removed 7 bases at V and 0 bases at J, leaving 6 bases unmatched. The CDR3 DNA is TGCAGCGCGGGGGGGGCAGCTAGCACAGATACGCAGTATTTT. Translating gives CSAGGAASTDTQYF.

This clonotype was observed many times. This chain joins TRBV7-9 and TRBJ1-2, with D possibly TRBD1 on 5 matching bases. The germline V gene has CDR1 SEHNR and CDR2 FQNEAQ (reference sequence). The CDR3 is 13 amino acids. Trimming stripped 2 bases from V and 12 bases from J, with 16 bases between. Here the CDR3 DNA reads TGTGCCAGCAGCTTATTGGTTGGGGGAATCAACACCTTC. Translation gives CASSLLVGGINTF.

This clonotype was recorded many times. The chain uses TRBV7-8 and TRBJ1-5; TRBD1 agrees at 7 bases. V lost 5 bases and J lost 8; bases outside the gene matches: 18. The germline V gene has CDR1 SGHVS and CDR2 FQNEAQ. The CDR3 has 17 amino acids. CDR3 amino acids: CASSVGAWTGITKPQHF. The DNA of the CDR3 is TGTGCCAGCAGCGTAGGGGCCTGGACAGGCATCACTAAGCCCCAGCATTTT.

This sequence joins TRBV10-1 and TRBJ1-1; D perhaps matches TRBD1 (5 bases). V lost 6 bases, J lost 1 base, and 15 bases lay in between. The V gene's germline CDR1 is WNHNN and CDR2 SYGVQD (reference sequence). The CDR3 is 15 amino acids. Written as DNA, the CDR3 is TGCGCCAGCAGCCAAGCCCCTGGGGGGAACACTGAAGCTTTCTTT. It specifies CASSQAPGGNTEAFF.